This TCR beta chain emerged from a study of shared clonotypes between healthy human individuals. This CDR3 is built from 16 residues. In germline, CDR1 is MNHEY, CDR2 SMNVEV (reference sequence). Trimming cost V 6 bases and J 3 bases, with 18 bases left between them. With regard to this clone: Its antigen is not identified.

Broader study findings: Sampling involved blood alone; tissue repertoires likely differ.

Repertoires were generated with immunoSEQ multiplex PCR, while TCRdb's copy carries only in-frame clones and drops some. Here the sample spans some 2,100,000 clones, approximately 94% being singletons. CD8 cells classed as naive were CD45RO-negative and positively selected for CCR7, excluding terminally differentiated effector memory CD45RA+ cells. The sequenced sample was naive CD8+ T cells from PBMCs. This chain connects TRBV27 to TRBJ2-1; the D call may be TRBD1 or TRBD2 (5 bases each). This TCR was sampled from a man aged 18 to 29 in good health. Some clones in this sample may be carry-over from other donors' samples. The CDR3 coding sequence is TGTGCCAGCAGCCCTCGACAGCCCGAGGGCTACAATGAGCAGTTCTTC. Translating it yields CASSPRQPEGYNEQFF.